The clone carrying this T cell receptor (beta chain) came up many times. What it binds is not known. The data stem from a study of spatial heterogeneity in lung cancer. Study context: Detection of beta-chain sequences consistently exceeded that of alpha-chain sequences. Study-wide points: Blood carried ubiquitous expanded tumor TCRs more at resection than follow-up.

MiXCR, run by TCRdb on the 5' RACE reads, gives a single entry per CDR3 protein. The top ten hold approximately 15% of the sample, which has roughly 120,000 distinct CDR3 sequences, more than 9% seen once. The time point denotes: blood at routine non-recurrence follow-up after resection. Material for sequencing was whole RNA from tumor, nontumor lung or frozen PBMC, left unsorted. The source of this sequence is a male donor with early-stage non-small cell lung cancer. The input for sequencing was PBMCs, taken at follow-up.

CDR3 sequence (DNA): TGTGCCAGCAGCTTAGACACTGAAGCTTTCTTT. Protein sequence: CASSLDTEAFF. The chain joins TRBV7-8 to TRBJ1-1; D remains unclear. Germline CDR1 SGHVS, CDR2 FQNEAQ. This CDR3 has 11 amino acids. Trimming took off 1 base at V and 3 bases at J, with 0 bases between the two ends.